The present entry profiles one TCR beta chain with its context. The CDR3 consists of 13 residues. The junction had 6 bases not matched to a gene; V was cut back by 6 bases and J by 5 bases. CDR1 and CDR2 from the germline V gene are SQVTM and ANQGSEA. This sample was taken from a study of shared clonotypes between healthy human individuals. As processed by the authors: Owing to the provision of junction-only sequences devoid of quality scores by immunoSEQ, filtering differed. Assay: immunoSEQ multiplex PCR; the TCRdb copy retains only in-frame clones and omits some. Clone size and V and J calls were adopted from that table, with D and trimming inferred from the DNA. Of nearly 750,000 clones listed, 55% to 80% were seen once; the top ten hold roughly 1.8%.

This receptor was obtained from a woman in her twenties or thirties in good health. Specimen: memory CD4+ T cells sorted from blood. Stated subset: CD45RA-negative fraction. The chain has TRBV29-1 and TRBJ2-2; 7 nucleotides agree with TRBD2. CDR3 in DNA: TGCAGCGTCCGCGGGGGAGGGACCGGGGAGCTGTTTTTT. Its protein product is CSVRGGGTGELFF.